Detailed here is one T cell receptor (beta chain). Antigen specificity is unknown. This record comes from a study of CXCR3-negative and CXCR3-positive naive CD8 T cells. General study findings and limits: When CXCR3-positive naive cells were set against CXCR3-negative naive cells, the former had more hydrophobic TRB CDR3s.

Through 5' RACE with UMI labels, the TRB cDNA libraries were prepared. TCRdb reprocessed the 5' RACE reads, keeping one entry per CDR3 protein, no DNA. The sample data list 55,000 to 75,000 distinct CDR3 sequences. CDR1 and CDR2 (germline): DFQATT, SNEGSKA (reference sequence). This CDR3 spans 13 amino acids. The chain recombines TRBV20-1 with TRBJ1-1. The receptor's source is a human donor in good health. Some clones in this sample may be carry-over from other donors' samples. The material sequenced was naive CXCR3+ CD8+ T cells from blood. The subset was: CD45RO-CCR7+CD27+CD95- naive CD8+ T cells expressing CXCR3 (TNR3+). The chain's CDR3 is CSARRALNTEAFF.